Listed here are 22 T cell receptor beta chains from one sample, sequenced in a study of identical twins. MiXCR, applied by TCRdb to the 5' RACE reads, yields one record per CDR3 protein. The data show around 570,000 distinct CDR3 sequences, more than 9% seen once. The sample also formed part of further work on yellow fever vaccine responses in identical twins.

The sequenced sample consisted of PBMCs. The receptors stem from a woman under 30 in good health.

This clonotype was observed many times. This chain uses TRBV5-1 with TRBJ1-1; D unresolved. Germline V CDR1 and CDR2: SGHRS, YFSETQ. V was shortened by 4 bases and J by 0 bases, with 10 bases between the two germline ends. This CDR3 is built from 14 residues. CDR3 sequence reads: CASSPLTVNTEAFF. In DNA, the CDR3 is TGCGCCAGCAGCCCCCTGACGGTGAACACTGAAGCTTTCTTT.

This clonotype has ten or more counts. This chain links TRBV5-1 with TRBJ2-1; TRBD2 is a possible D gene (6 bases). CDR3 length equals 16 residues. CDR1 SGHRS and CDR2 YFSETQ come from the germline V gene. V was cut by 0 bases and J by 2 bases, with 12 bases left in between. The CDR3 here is CASSLERRDPYNEQFF. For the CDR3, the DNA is TGCGCCAGCAGCTTGGAGCGGCGGGACCCCTACAATGAGCAGTTCTTC. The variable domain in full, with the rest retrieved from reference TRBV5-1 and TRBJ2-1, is KAGVTQTPRYLIKTRGQQVTLSCSPISGHRSVSWYQQTPGQGLQFLFEYFSETQRNKGNFPGRFSGRQFSNSRSEMNVSTLELGDSALYLCASSLERRDPYNEQFFGPGTRLTVL.

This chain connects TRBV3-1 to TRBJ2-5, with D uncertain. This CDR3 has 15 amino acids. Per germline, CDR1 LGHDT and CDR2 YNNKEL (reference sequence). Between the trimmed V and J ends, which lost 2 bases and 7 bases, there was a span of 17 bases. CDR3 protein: CASSQRSTLRVTQYF. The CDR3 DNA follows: TGTGCCAGCAGCCAACGATCTACCCTTCGAGTGACCCAGTACTTC.

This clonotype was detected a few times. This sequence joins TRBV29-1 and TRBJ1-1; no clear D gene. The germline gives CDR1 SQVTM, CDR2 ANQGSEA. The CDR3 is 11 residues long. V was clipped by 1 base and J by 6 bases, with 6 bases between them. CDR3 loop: CSVEGHAEAFF. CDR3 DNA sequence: TGCAGCGTTGAAGGGCACGCTGAAGCTTTCTTT.

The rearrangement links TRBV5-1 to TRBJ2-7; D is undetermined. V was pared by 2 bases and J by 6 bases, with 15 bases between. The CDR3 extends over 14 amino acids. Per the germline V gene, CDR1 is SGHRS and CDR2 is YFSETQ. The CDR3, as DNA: TGCGCCAGCAGCTTACCGGGCCCTGCCTCCGAGCAGTACTTC. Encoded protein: CASSLPGPASEQYF.

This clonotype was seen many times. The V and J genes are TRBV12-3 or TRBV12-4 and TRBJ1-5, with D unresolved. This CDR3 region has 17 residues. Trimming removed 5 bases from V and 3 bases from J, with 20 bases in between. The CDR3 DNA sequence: TGTGCCAGCAGTAATAGCAACAATCCGGGAGCCAATCAGCCCCAGCATTTT. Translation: CASSNSNNPGANQPQHF.

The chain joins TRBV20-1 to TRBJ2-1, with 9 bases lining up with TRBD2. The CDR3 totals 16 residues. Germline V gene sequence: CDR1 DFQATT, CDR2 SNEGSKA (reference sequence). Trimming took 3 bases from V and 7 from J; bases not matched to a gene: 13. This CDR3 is CSASKGASGAYNEQFF. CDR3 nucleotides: TGCAGTGCTAGTAAAGGGGCTAGCGGGGCTTATAATGAGCAGTTCTTC.

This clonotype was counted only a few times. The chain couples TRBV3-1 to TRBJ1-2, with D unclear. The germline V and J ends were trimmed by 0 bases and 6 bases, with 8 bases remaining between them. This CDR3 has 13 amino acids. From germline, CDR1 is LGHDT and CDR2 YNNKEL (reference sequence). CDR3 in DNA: TGTGCCAGCAGCCAAGAGCACAGCAATGGCTACACCTTC. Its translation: CASSQEHSNGYTF.

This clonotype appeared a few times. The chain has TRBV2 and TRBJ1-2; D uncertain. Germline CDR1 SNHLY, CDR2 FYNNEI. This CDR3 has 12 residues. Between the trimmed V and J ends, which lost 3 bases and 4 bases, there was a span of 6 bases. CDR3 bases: TGTGCCAGCAGTGAGCGGGGCTATGGCTACACCTTC. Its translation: CASSERGYGYTF.

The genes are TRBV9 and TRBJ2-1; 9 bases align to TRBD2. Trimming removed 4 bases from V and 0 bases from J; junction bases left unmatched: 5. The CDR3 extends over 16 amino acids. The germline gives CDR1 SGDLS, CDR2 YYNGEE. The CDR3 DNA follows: TGTGCCAGCAGCCCGCTAGCGGGGAACTCCTACAATGAGCAGTTCTTC. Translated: CASSPLAGNSYNEQFF.

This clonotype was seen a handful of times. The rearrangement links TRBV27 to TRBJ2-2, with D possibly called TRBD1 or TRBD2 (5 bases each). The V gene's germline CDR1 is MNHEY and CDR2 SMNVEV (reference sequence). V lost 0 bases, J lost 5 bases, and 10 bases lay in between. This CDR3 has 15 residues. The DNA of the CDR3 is TGTGCCAGCAGTTTATCGGGGGTGTGGACCGGGGAGCTGTTTTTT. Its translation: CASSLSGVWTGELFF.

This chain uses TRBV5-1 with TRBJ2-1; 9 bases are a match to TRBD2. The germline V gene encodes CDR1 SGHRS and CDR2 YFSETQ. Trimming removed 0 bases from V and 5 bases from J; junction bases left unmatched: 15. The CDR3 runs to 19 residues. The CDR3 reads CASSLARLAGTPTNNEQFF. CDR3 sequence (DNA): TGCGCCAGCAGCTTGGCCCGGCTAGCGGGAACACCCACCAACAATGAGCAGTTCTTC.

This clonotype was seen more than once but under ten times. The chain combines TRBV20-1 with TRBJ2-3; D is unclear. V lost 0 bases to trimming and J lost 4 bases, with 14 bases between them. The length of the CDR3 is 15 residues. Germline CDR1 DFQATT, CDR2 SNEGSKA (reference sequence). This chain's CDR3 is CSARDYRDAPDTQYF. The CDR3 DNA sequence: TGCAGTGCTAGAGATTATAGGGATGCCCCAGATACGCAGTATTTT.

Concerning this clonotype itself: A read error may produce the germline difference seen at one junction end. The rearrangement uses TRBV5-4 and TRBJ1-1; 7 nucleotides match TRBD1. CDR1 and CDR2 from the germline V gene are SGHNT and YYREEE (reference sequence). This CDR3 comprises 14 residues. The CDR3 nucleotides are TGTGCCAGCAGCGACAGGGTATTGAATACTGAAGCTTTCTTT. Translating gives CASSDRVLNTEAFF. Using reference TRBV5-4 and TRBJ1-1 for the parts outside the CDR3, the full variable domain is ETGVTQSPTHLIKTRGQQVTLRCSSQSGHNTVSWYQQALGQGPQFIFQYYREEENGRGNFPPRFSGLQFPNYSSELNVNALELDDSALYLCASSDRVLNTEAFFGQGTRLTVV.

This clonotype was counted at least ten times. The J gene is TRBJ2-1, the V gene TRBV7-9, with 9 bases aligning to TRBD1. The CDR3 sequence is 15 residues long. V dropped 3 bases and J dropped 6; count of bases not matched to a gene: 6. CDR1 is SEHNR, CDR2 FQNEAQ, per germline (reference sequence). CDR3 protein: CASSFGTGPINEQFF. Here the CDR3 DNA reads TGTGCCAGCAGCTTCGGGACAGGGCCGATCAATGAGCAGTTCTTC. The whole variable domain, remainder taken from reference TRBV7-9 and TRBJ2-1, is DTGVSQNPRHKITKRGQNVTFRCDPISEHNRLYWYRQTLGQGPEFLTYFQNEAQLEKSRLLSDRFSAERPKGSFSTLEIQRTEQGDSAMYLCASSFGTGPINEQFFGPGTRLTVL.

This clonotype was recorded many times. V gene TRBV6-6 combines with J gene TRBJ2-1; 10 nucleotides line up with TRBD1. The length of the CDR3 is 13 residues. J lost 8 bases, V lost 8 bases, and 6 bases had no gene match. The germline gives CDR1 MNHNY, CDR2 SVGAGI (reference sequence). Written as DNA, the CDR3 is TGTGCCAGCGGGACAGGGGTAGTTCATGAGCAGTTCTTC. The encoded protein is CASGTGVVHEQFF.

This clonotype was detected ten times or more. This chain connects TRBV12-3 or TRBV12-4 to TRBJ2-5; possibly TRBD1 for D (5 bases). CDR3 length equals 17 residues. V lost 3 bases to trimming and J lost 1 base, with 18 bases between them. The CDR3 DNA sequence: TGTGCCAGCAGTTTGGGGCAGGGAAACCCTTTCCAAGAGACCCAGTACTTC. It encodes CASSLGQGNPFQETQYF.

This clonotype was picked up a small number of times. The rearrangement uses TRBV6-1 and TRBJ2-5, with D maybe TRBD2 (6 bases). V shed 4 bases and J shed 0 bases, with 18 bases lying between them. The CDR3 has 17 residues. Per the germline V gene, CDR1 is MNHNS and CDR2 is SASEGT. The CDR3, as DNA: TGTGCCAGCAGTGGTGGAAGTCTAGCGTTTAACCAAGAGACCCAGTACTTC. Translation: CASSGGSLAFNQETQYF.

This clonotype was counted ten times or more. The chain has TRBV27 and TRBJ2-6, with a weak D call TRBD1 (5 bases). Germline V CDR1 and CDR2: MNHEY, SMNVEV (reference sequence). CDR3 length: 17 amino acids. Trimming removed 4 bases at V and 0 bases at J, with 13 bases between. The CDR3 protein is CASSYTGFLSGANVLTF. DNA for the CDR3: TGTGCCAGCAGTTATACAGGTTTCCTCTCTGGGGCCAACGTCCTGACTTTC. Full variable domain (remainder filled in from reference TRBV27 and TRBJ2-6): EAQVTQNPRYLITVTGKKLTVTCSQNMNHEYMSWYRQDPGLGLRQIYYSMNVEVTDKGDVPEGYKVSRKEKRNFPLILESPSPNQTSLYFCASSYTGFLSGANVLTFGAGSRLTVL.

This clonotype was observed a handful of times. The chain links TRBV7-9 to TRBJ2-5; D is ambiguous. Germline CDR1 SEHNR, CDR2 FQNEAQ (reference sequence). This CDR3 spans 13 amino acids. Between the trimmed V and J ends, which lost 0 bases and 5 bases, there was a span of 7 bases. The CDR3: CASSLADRETQYF. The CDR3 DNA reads TGTGCCAGCAGCTTAGCGGACCGGGAGACCCAGTACTTC. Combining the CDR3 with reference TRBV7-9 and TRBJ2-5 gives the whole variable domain DTGVSQNPRHKITKRGQNVTFRCDPISEHNRLYWYRQTLGQGPEFLTYFQNEAQLEKSRLLSDRFSAERPKGSFSTLEIQRTEQGDSAMYLCASSLADRETQYFGPGTRLLVL.

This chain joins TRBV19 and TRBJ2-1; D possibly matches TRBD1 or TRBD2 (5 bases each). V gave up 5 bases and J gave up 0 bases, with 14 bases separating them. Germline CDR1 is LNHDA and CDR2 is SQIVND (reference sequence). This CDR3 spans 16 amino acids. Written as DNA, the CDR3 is TGTGCCAGTAGTCCACCGGGGCGGAGCTCCTACAATGAGCAGTTCTTC. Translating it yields CASSPPGRSSYNEQFF.

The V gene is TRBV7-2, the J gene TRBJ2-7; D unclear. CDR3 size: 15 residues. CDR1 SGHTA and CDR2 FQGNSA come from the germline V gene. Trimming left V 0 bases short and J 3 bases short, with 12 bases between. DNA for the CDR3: TGTGCCAGCAGCTTAGCGGTGGGCACATACTACGAGCAGTACTTC. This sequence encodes CASSLAVGTYYEQYF.